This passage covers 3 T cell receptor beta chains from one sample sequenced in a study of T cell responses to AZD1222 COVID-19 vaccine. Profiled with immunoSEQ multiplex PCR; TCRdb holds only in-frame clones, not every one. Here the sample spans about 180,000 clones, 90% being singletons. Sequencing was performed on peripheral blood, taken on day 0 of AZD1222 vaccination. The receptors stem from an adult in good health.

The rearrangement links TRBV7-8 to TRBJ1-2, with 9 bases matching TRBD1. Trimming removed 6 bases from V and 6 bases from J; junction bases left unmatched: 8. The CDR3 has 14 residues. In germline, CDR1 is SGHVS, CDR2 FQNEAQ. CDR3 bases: TGTGCCAGCAGATTACCCGGGACAGGGAATGGCTACACCTTC. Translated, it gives CASRLPGTGNGYTF.

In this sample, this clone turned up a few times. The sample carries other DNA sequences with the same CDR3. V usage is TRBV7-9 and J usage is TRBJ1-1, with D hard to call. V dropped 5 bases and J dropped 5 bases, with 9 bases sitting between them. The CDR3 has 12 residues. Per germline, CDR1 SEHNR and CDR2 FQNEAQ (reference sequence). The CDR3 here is CASSHDGTEAFF. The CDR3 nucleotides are TGTGCCAGCAGCCACGATGGGACTGAAGCTTTCTTT.

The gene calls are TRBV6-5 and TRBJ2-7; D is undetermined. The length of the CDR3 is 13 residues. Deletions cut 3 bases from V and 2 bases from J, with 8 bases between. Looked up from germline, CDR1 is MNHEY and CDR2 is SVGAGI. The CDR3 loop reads CASSYYKPYEQYF. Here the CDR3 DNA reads TGTGCCAGCAGTTATTACAAACCCTACGAGCAGTACTTC.